The 17 T cell receptor beta chains below come from one sample, sequenced in a study of regulatory T cells in long-lasting Graves disease. The time point was: newly diagnosed GD, antithyroid drugs for less than 3 months. Making the TCR library involved RNA that had been extracted from PBMCs. Library construction for TCR beta used iRepertoire HTBI primers and Arm-PCR of CDR3 regions. In TCRdb, the multiplex PCR reads were re-called with MiXCR into one record per CDR3 protein. The sample carries a few hundred thousand distinct CDR3 sequences, just over 20% recorded once. Sequenced here: peripheral blood mononuclear cells (PBMCs), sampled at new diagnosis, from a patient treated with antithyroid drugs. These receptors all come from a female donor with Graves disease.

There are many counts of this clonotype. The V call is TRBV20-1, the J call TRBJ2-3, with D tentatively TRBD1 or TRBD2 (5 bases each). Germline V gives CDR1 DFQATT, CDR2 SNEGSKA (reference sequence). The ends were cut back, 6 bases at V and 1 base at J, with 23 bases in the middle. The CDR3 is 17 amino acids. DNA for the CDR3: TGCAGTGCCCCAAGTGGGTTCGGGGCGAGGGGCACAGATACGCAGTATTTT. This translates into CSAPSGFGARGTDTQYF.

There are many counts of this clonotype. The V gene is TRBV6-2 or TRBV6-3, the J gene TRBJ2-5; TRBD2 agrees at 12 bases. V lost 4 bases to trimming and J lost 5 bases; unmatched junction nucleotides: 14. The CDR3 sequence is 18 residues long. Germline loops: CDR1 MNHEY, CDR2 SVGEGT. CDR3 protein: CASSSLAGGPGLGETQYF. The CDR3 region has the DNA TGTGCCAGCAGTTCCCTAGCGGGAGGGCCCGGTTTAGGCGAGACCCAGTACTTC.

This clonotype was counted many times. The chain couples TRBV7-2 to TRBJ1-1, with D maybe TRBD1 (5 bases). The CDR3 is 14 residues long. Germline V gene lookup returns CDR1 SGHTA and CDR2 FQGNSA. Deletions cut 5 bases from V and 1 base from J, with 11 bases between. The CDR3 DNA sequence: TGTGCCAGCAGCGGCACAGGCGGGAACACTGAAGCTTTCTTT. Its translation: CASSGTGGNTEAFF.

This clonotype has a handful of counts. The chain is built from TRBV2 and TRBJ2-7; a possible D gene is TRBD2 (5 bases). V shed 1 base and J shed 12 bases, with 7 bases lying between them. The CDR3 loop spans 10 amino acids. Germline CDR1 reads SNHLY; CDR2 reads FYNNEI. This CDR3 is CASSEGRAYF. The CDR3 bases are TGTGCCAGCAGTGAAGGGCGGGCGTACTTC.

A note on this clonotype: A far larger clone is one nucleotide away, so this likely arose from a read error. The CDR3 coding sequence is TGTGCCAGCCCACCAGACAGGGATAACACCGGGGAGCTGTTTTTT. This codes for CASPPDRDNTGELFF. The rearrangement links TRBV7-7 to TRBJ2-2, with 7 positions matching TRBD1. Germline V gives CDR1 SSHAT, CDR2 FNYEAQ (reference sequence). The CDR3 extends over 15 amino acids. Trimming removed 8 bases from V and 2 bases from J; junction bases left unmatched: 8.

This clonotype was seen repeatedly, ten times or more. J is TRBJ1-5 and V is TRBV6-2 or TRBV6-3; D is perhaps TRBD1 (6 bases). The germline gives CDR1 MNHEY, CDR2 SVGEGT. Trimming removed 4 bases from V and 2 bases from J, with 12 bases in between. CDR3 length equals 15 residues. CDR3 nucleotides: TGTGCCAGCAGTTTACAGGGACGGGGCAATCAGCCCCAGCATTTT. Encoded protein: CASSLQGRGNQPQHF.

The chain uses TRBV4-1 and TRBJ2-1; TRBD1 matches 8 bases. There are 16 residues in the CDR3. Trimming at V came to 1 base and at J to 2 bases, leaving 4 bases not matched to a gene. Germline V CDR1 and CDR2: MGHRA, YSYEKL. Here the CDR3 reads CASSQADRVAYNEQFF. CDR3 DNA: TGCGCCAGCAGCCAAGCGGACAGGGTTGCCTACAATGAGCAGTTCTTC.

This clonotype showed up many times. A read error may account for a junction end that differs from germline. The CDR3 DNA sequence: TGTGCCAGCAGCTTACAAGGGTTTGATCCATTCGCCTTC. Translating gives CASSLQGFDPFAF. V and J are TRBV7-2 and TRBJ2-4; no reliable D call. The CDR3 totals 13 residues. Per germline, CDR1 SGHTA and CDR2 FQGNSA.

The chain joins TRBV7-2 to TRBJ1-1; D might be TRBD1 (6 bases). The length of the CDR3 is 17 residues. Germline assignment: CDR1 SGHTA and CDR2 FQGNSA. Trimming shortened V by 3 bases and J by 4 bases, and 21 bases separated the two germline ends. The CDR3 region has the DNA TGTGCCAGCAGCTTCTACCTGGCGGGGGCCCTAGCCACTGAAGCTTTCTTT. Protein sequence: CASSFYLAGALATEAFF.

V usage is TRBV19 and J usage is TRBJ1-5; D unresolved. Per the germline V gene, CDR1 is LNHDA and CDR2 is SQIVND (reference sequence). The V gene lost 0 bases and the J gene lost 4 bases, with 1 base spanning the gap. The length of the CDR3 is 12 residues. The CDR3, as DNA: TGTGCCAGTAGTATAGATAATCAGCCCCAGCATTTT. This gives the protein CASSIDNQPQHF.

This clonotype came up many times. In DNA form, the CDR3 reads TGTGCCAGCAGTTTTAGGCAGGGGAGAAGGACAGATACGCAGTATTTT. Protein: CASSFRQGRRTDTQYF. The chain has TRBV12-3 or TRBV12-4 and TRBJ2-3; weak D call: TRBD1 (6 bases). The CDR3 totals 16 residues. V lost 3 bases and J lost 3, with 16 bases in between.

This sequence joins TRBV20-1 and TRBJ2-3; possibly TRBD1 or TRBD2 for D (7 bases each). This CDR3 region has 14 residues. V was trimmed by 4 bases and J by 5 bases, leaving 16 bases between them. Germline V CDR1 and CDR2: DFQATT, SNEGSKA (reference sequence). This CDR3 reads CSAMRGGGGDTQYF. The CDR3 bases are TGCAGTGCTATGAGAGGGGGCGGGGGAGATACGCAGTATTTT.

The rearrangement joins TRBV12-5 to TRBJ1-4; D gene ambiguous. Trimming shortened V by 6 bases and J by 8 bases, and 10 bases separated the two germline ends. The V gene's germline CDR1 is LGHNT and CDR2 FRNRAP. The length of the CDR3 is 12 residues. The CDR3: CASGYKEEKLFF. Written as DNA, the CDR3 is TGTGCTAGTGGCTACAAAGAGGAAAAACTGTTTTTT.

This clonotype came up many times. This chain connects TRBV24-1 to TRBJ1-1; 7 bases agree with TRBD1. CDR3 length: 13 residues. Unmatched junction bases numbered 0, after V lost 3 bases and J lost 3 bases. Germline CDR1 is KGHDR and CDR2 is SFDVKD. In DNA, the CDR3 is TGTGCCACCAGTGATGGGACAGACACTGAAGCTTTCTTT. It codes for CATSDGTDTEAFF.

This chain joins TRBV28 and TRBJ2-7, with 10 positions matching TRBD2. Per germline, CDR1 MDHEN and CDR2 SYDVKM. This CDR3 region has 16 residues. The V gene end was trimmed by 3 bases and the J gene end by 0 bases; junction bases not matched to a gene: 5. In DNA, the CDR3 is TGTGCCAGCAGTTTCGGAGCGGGAGGGCCCTCCTACGAGCAGTACTTC. It yields the protein CASSFGAGGPSYEQYF.

This clonotype was counted many times. The chain is built from TRBV20-1 and TRBJ2-2; tentatively, D is TRBD1 or TRBD2 (5 bases each). The V end lost 7 bases, the J end lost 2 bases, and 17 bases lay between the germline ends. This CDR3 region has 15 residues. Germline V gene lookup returns CDR1 DFQATT and CDR2 SNEGSKA (reference sequence). CDR3 sequence (DNA): TGCAGTGTCCCCCCCGGGACGGACAACACCGGGGAGCTGTTTTTT. Protein sequence: CSVPPGTDNTGELFF.

This clonotype appeared many times. The genes are TRBV20-1 and TRBJ2-1, with 7 positions matching TRBD2. This CDR3 contains 18 residues. Losses at the gene ends were 3 bases for V and 2 bases for J; bases not matched to a gene: 16. Per the germline V gene, CDR1 is DFQATT and CDR2 is SNEGSKA (reference sequence). CDR3 in DNA: TGCAGTGCTAGGGGGCGAGGGAGGGGAGTAGGGGCCTACAATGAGCAGTTCTTC. Protein: CSARGRGRGVGAYNEQFF.